Listed here are 26 T cell receptor beta chains from one sample, sequenced in a study of blood T cell repertoires in COVID-19. Sequenced by immunoSEQ multiplex PCR; TCRdb stores in-frame clones only, minus some. Counted here are 300,000 to 450,000 clones, around nine tenths occurring once; the ten biggest clones make up 0.85% to 1.3%. Sequencing used PBMCs or T cells enriched from blood (not recorded which). Receptors were obtained from a woman aged 25 to 39 who had been exposed to COVID-19.

This clone showed up just a few times. V gene TRBV5-1 combines with J gene TRBJ2-5, with D possibly matching TRBD2 (5 bases). Germline V gene lookup returns CDR1 SGHRS and CDR2 YFSETQ. Trimming left V 4 bases short and J 4 bases short, with 29 bases between. This CDR3 contains 19 residues. CDR3 in amino acids: CASSKDITSVEGGGETQYF. Written as DNA, the CDR3 is TGCGCCAGCAGCAAAGATATCACATCCGTAGAGGGTGGTGGAGAGACCCAGTACTTC.

The chain employs TRBV2 and TRBJ1-1, with D possibly being TRBD1 (5 bases). Germline V gene lookup returns CDR1 SNHLY and CDR2 FYNNEI. This CDR3 is built from 14 residues. The V gene lost 6 bases and the J gene lost 3 bases, with 14 bases spanning the gap. Here the CDR3 DNA reads TGTGCCAGCAGCTCCCCTTCCAGGGACACTGAAGCTTTCTTT. It encodes CASSSPSRDTEAFF.

The chain carries TRBV30 and TRBJ1-1; D remains unclear. This CDR3 is 11 amino acids long. CDR1 is GTSNPN, CDR2 SVGIG, per germline (reference sequence). Trimming cost V 2 bases and J 11 bases, with 12 bases left between them. CDR3 DNA: TGTGCCTGGAGTCCGCGGAGAGCGGCTTTCTTT. It encodes CAWSPRRAAFF.

This clone was found a few times. The chain is built from TRBV6-5 and TRBJ2-1, with D possibly TRBD2 on 6 matching bases. The CDR3 has 14 residues. Trimming removed 2 bases from V and 7 bases from J, with 12 bases in between. Germline values: CDR1 MNHEY, CDR2 SVGAGI. This CDR3 reads CASSYAPSANEQFF. Here the CDR3 DNA reads TGTGCCAGCAGTTACGCACCTAGCGCAAATGAGCAGTTCTTC.

This clone was seen just once. The chain has TRBV7-2 and TRBJ2-7; 7 bases fit TRBD2. V lost 4 bases, J lost 1 base, and 4 bases stayed unmatched. The CDR3 is made up of 14 amino acids. CDR1 and CDR2 (germline): SGHTA, FQGNSA. CDR3 DNA: TGTGCCAGCAGCTCCGGGACTAAGTCCTACGAGCAGTACTTC. It is translated as CASSSGTKSYEQYF.

This clone was recorded once. The gene calls are TRBV6-5 and TRBJ2-1; D perhaps matches TRBD2 (5 bases). The CDR3 sequence is 13 residues long. The V end lost 8 bases, the J end lost 6 bases, and 14 bases lay between the germline ends. Germline loops: CDR1 MNHEY, CDR2 SVGAGI. In nucleotides, the CDR3 is TGTGCCAGCGGCCCCGGACTGGCCAATGAGCAGTTCTTC. Its protein product is CASGPGLANEQFF.

The J gene is TRBJ1-1, the V gene TRBV7-3, with D unresolved. CDR3 length equals 15 residues. Deletions cut 5 bases from V and 1 base from J, with 14 bases between. Germline-derived CDR1 and CDR2 are SGHTA and FQGTGA. The CDR3 reads CASSPIGGRNTEAFF. For the CDR3, the DNA is TGTGCCAGCAGCCCGATAGGTGGGAGGAACACTGAAGCTTTCTTT.

This clone came up a few times. V usage is TRBV30 and J usage is TRBJ1-6, with 9 bases identical to TRBD1. Germline CDR1 GTSNPN, CDR2 SVGIG (reference sequence). This CDR3 is 14 amino acids long. The V gene end was trimmed by 3 bases and the J gene end by 7 bases; junction bases not matched to a gene: 4. This CDR3 reads CAWRGQGGNSPLHF. CDR3 nucleotide sequence: TGTGCCTGGAGGGGACAGGGCGGGAATTCACCCCTCCACTTT.

V usage is TRBV5-6 and J usage is TRBJ2-1; TRBD2 aligns across 11 bases. After removal of 0 bases from V and 12 bases from J, the junction contained 5 bases not matched to a gene. CDR1 and CDR2 (germline): SGHDT, YYEEEE. The CDR3 extends over 14 amino acids. CDR3 residues: CASSLGLAGGGQFF. CDR3 DNA: TGTGCCAGCAGCTTGGGCCTAGCGGGAGGTGGGCAGTTCTTC.

V and J are TRBV9 and TRBJ1-2, with 7 bases identical to TRBD1. The CDR3 runs 19 residues. V was clipped by 0 bases and J by 7 bases; unmatched bases: 21. Looked up from germline, CDR1 is SGDLS and CDR2 is YYNGEE. For the CDR3, the DNA is TGTGCCAGCAGCGTAGGACCAATGGGGACAGTAGGGTTTTGGAGTGGCTACACCTTC. Its translation is CASSVGPMGTVGFWSGYTF.

The rearrangement joins TRBV5-1 to TRBJ1-5; 7 bases are shared with TRBD1. The trim removed 4 bases at V and 0 bases at J, leaving 13 bases unmatched. Germline V lookup: CDR1 SGHRS, CDR2 YFSETQ. The CDR3 has 18 residues. The CDR3 here is CASSPGQITPYSNQPQHF. Here the CDR3 DNA reads TGCGCCAGCAGCCCGGGACAGATAACGCCCTATAGCAATCAGCCCCAGCATTTT.

The gene calls are TRBV6-1 and TRBJ2-7; 8 bases match TRBD2. Germline V lookup: CDR1 MNHNS, CDR2 SASEGT. The CDR3 spans 15 residues. J was trimmed by 5 bases and V by 2 bases; bases with no gene match: 8. CDR3 bases: TGTGCCAGCAGTGAACCGGGACTAGAGTTGCACGAGCAGTACTTC. It specifies CASSEPGLELHEQYF.

The chain carries TRBV4-1 and TRBJ2-7, with D perhaps matching TRBD1 (6 bases). Trimming took off 0 bases at V and 0 bases at J, with 9 bases between the two ends. Germline V gene data show CDR1 as MGHRA and CDR2 as YSYEKL. The CDR3 is 15 amino acids. The CDR3 is CASSQEYRVSYEQYF. The CDR3 coding sequence is TGCGCCAGCAGCCAAGAGTACAGGGTCTCCTACGAGCAGTACTTC.

The genes are TRBV29-1 and TRBJ1-2; the D is unclear. The CDR3 loop spans 13 amino acids. Germline-derived CDR1 and CDR2 are SQVTM and ANQGSEA. V shed 3 bases and J shed 4 bases, with 12 bases lying between them. The CDR3 DNA reads TGCAGCGTTGAGGGGAGCGAGATCTATGGCTACACCTTC. Its protein product is CSVEGSEIYGYTF. The full variable domain, rest sourced from reference TRBV29-1 and TRBJ1-2, is SAVISQKPSRDICQRGTSLTIQCQVDSQVTMMFWYRQQPGQSLTLIATANQGSEATYESGFVIDKFPISRPNLTFSTLTVSNMSPEDSSIYLCSVEGSEIYGYTFGSGTRLTVV.

The J gene is TRBJ2-5, the V gene TRBV19, with 8 bases matching TRBD1. Trimming took 6 bases from V and 5 from J; bases not matched to a gene: 17. The CDR3 loop spans 17 amino acids. Germline V gene lookup returns CDR1 LNHDA and CDR2 SQIVND (reference sequence). In nucleotides, the CDR3 is TGTGCCAGTAGACCCGGGACAGGCACTTTTAGGGCGGAGACCCAGTACTTC. This gives the protein CASRPGTGTFRAETQYF.

The chain carries TRBV19 and TRBJ1-6; no clear D. V dropped 4 bases and J dropped 9 bases, with 10 bases sitting between them. From germline, CDR1 is LNHDA and CDR2 SQIVND (reference sequence). The CDR3 sequence is 13 residues long. The CDR3 DNA reads TGTGCCAGTAGTACCGCGGAGATTTCACCCCTCCACTTT. The encoded protein is CASSTAEISPLHF.

This clone was counted once. The rearrangement uses TRBV28 and TRBJ2-1; 8 bases are shared with TRBD2. Germline CDR1 reads MDHEN; CDR2 reads SYDVKM. V gave up 8 bases and J gave up 10 bases; unmatched junction bases: 13. CDR3 length: 14 amino acids. CDR3 in DNA: TGTGCCAGCCCCCCTAGCGGGTCGAATAACGAGCAGTTCTTC. This encodes CASPPSGSNNEQFF. Looking up the rest from reference TRBV28 and TRBJ2-1 gives the full variable domain: DVKVTQSSRYLVKRTGEKVFLECVQDMDHENMFWYRQDPGLGLRLIYFSYDVKMKEKGDIPEGYSVSREKKERFSLILESASTNQTSMYLCASPPSGSNNEQFFGPGTRLTVL.

The chain is built from TRBV24-1 and TRBJ2-2; D gene unclear. V was shortened by 6 bases and J by 0 bases, with 10 bases between the two germline ends. This CDR3 has 15 residues. Germline loops: CDR1 KGHDR, CDR2 SFDVKD. CDR3 residues: CATSPSEANTGELFF. The CDR3 DNA is TGTGCCACCAGTCCCAGCGAGGCGAACACCGGGGAGCTGTTTTTT.

This chain uses TRBV5-1 with TRBJ1-1; D possibly corresponds to TRBD1 (5 bases). The germline V gene encodes CDR1 SGHRS and CDR2 YFSETQ. CDR3 length equals 15 residues. Deletions cut 0 bases from V and 5 bases from J, with 14 bases between. The CDR3: CASSLEFQGGTEAFF. The CDR3 nucleotides are TGCGCCAGCAGCTTGGAGTTCCAGGGAGGTACTGAAGCTTTCTTT.

This sequence joins TRBV12-5 and TRBJ2-5; D possibly corresponds to TRBD2 (6 bases). V lost 6 bases and J lost 2, with 16 bases in between. The CDR3 runs 15 residues. Germline V lookup: CDR1 LGHNT, CDR2 FRNRAP. For the CDR3, the DNA is TGTGCTAGTGGCATGGGCCTGGGGGGACAAGAGACCCAGTACTTC. Its protein is CASGMGLGGQETQYF.

This chain uses TRBV9 with TRBJ2-6; 10 nucleotides agree with TRBD1. Germline-derived CDR1 and CDR2 are SGDLS and YYNGEE. The V and J ends lost 3 bases and 3 bases, in that order; junction bases with no gene match: 9. This CDR3 contains 18 residues. The CDR3 loop reads CASSGEGQGSFGANVLTF. CDR3 DNA: TGTGCCAGCAGCGGCGAGGGACAGGGGTCTTTTGGGGCCAACGTCCTGACTTTC. Combining the CDR3 with reference TRBV9 and TRBJ2-6 gives the whole variable domain DSGVTQTPKHLITATGQRVTLRCSPRSGDLSVYWYQQSLDQGLQFLIQYYNGEERAKGNILERFSAQQFPDLHSELNLSSLELGDSALYFCASSGEGQGSFGANVLTFGAGSRLTVL.

V gene TRBV19 combines with J gene TRBJ1-2; tentatively, D is TRBD1 (5 bases). Germline V gene data show CDR1 as LNHDA and CDR2 as SQIVND (reference sequence). V was pared by 4 bases and J by 3 bases, with 12 bases between. This CDR3 spans 14 amino acids. CDR3 loop: CASSTWGEDYGYTF. In DNA form, the CDR3 reads TGTGCCAGTAGTACGTGGGGGGAGGACTATGGCTACACCTTC.

The chain joins TRBV4-2 to TRBJ2-3; 10 bases are a match to TRBD2. Germline CDR1 reads LGHNA; CDR2 reads YNFKEQ. The J segment lost 2 bases and the V segment lost 0 bases, leaving 2 bases of the junction unmatched. The CDR3 spans 16 residues. This chain's CDR3 is CASSQEGTSATDTQYF. DNA for the CDR3: TGTGCCAGCAGCCAAGAGGGGACTAGCGCCACAGATACGCAGTATTTT.

The CDR3 region has the DNA TGTGCCAGTAGTCACCGAGTCGATTCACCCCTCCACTTT. Its translation: CASSHRVDSPLHF. The rearrangement links TRBV19 to TRBJ1-6; D remains unclear. The CDR3 runs 13 residues. Trimming stripped 5 bases from V and 8 bases from J, with 10 bases between. CDR1 is LNHDA and CDR2 is SQIVND in the germline V gene (reference sequence). Combining the CDR3 with reference TRBV19 and TRBJ1-6 gives the whole variable domain DGGITQSPKYLFRKEGQNVTLSCEQNLNHDAMYWYRQDPGQGLRLIYYSQIVNDFQKGDIAEGYSVSREKKESFPLTVTSAQKNPTAFYLCASSHRVDSPLHFGNGTRLTVT.

This clone was picked up a small number of times. The chain recombines TRBV6-5 with TRBJ1-1; possible D gene TRBD1, 6 bases. CDR3 length: 14 residues. The germline V gene has CDR1 MNHEY and CDR2 SVGAGI. Deletions cut 7 bases from V and 3 bases from J, with 15 bases between. This CDR3 is CASTSQGMDTEAFF. The CDR3 DNA is TGTGCCAGCACTTCACAGGGTATGGACACTGAAGCTTTCTTT.

The chain employs TRBV29-1 and TRBJ2-1; TRBD2 matches 9 bases. Per germline, CDR1 SQVTM and CDR2 ANQGSEA. The CDR3 length is 15 residues. The ends lost 7 bases at V and 9 bases at J; junction bases unmatched: 16. The CDR3: CSASRRVAGVIEQFF. The CDR3 DNA sequence: TGCAGCGCCTCACGGAGGGTAGCGGGAGTTATTGAGCAGTTCTTC.